The 21 T cell receptor beta chains presented below share a single source sample, sequenced in a study of blood T cells in healthy people across ages. The authors ran a second PCR of about 6 to 12 cycles using a sample-barcoded 5' primer and a J-beta primer mix. TCRdb passed the 5' RACE reads through MiXCR, listing each CDR3 protein once. The top ten hold around 8% of the sample, which has about 1,400,000 distinct CDR3 sequences, 42% seen once. The sequenced material came from blood. These receptors originate from a woman aged 18-29 years in good health.

This clonotype was recorded a few times. The chain joins TRBV20-1 to TRBJ2-1; a possible D gene is TRBD1 (6 bases). Germline V gene lookup returns CDR1 DFQATT and CDR2 SNEGSKA (reference sequence). The germline V and J ends were trimmed by 6 bases and 6 bases, with 9 bases remaining between them. The CDR3 spans 11 residues. CDR3 nucleotide sequence: TGCAGTGCAGGACAGACCAATGAGCAGTTCTTC. Translated: CSAGQTNEQFF.

The chain employs TRBV7-6 and TRBJ2-3; 8 bases map to TRBD2. The CDR3 spans 16 residues. The V and J ends lost 1 base and 5 bases, in that order; junction bases with no gene match: 8. Looked up from germline, CDR1 is SGHVS and CDR2 is FNYEAQ. The CDR3 coding sequence is TGTGCCAGCAGCTTAGTACAAGCGGGAGTAGGAGATACGCAGTATTTT. Translation gives CASSLVQAGVGDTQYF.

The chain has TRBV18 and TRBJ1-1, with a possible D match to TRBD1 (5 bases). V lost 3 bases to trimming and J lost 5 bases, with 19 bases between them. CDR1 and CDR2 (germline): KGHSH, LQKENI. This CDR3 has 16 residues. CDR3 protein: CASSPIFIKGVTEAFF. In DNA, the CDR3 is TGTGCCAGCTCACCCATTTTCATTAAAGGGGTGACTGAAGCTTTCTTT.

This clonotype was counted many times. The V and J genes are TRBV4-1 and TRBJ2-1, with D maybe TRBD2 (5 bases). V was shortened by 6 bases and J by 9 bases, with 9 bases between the two germline ends. Germline V CDR1 and CDR2: MGHRA, YSYEKL. The CDR3 runs 11 residues. Written as DNA, the CDR3 is TGCGCCAGCAGTTACGAGGGTGAGCAGTTCTTC. Amino acids: CASSYEGEQFF.

J is TRBJ2-3 and V is TRBV24-1; 8 bases are shared with TRBD2. Germline loops: CDR1 KGHDR, CDR2 SFDVKD. J lost 1 base, V lost 9 bases, and 11 bases had no gene match. CDR3 size: 16 residues. This chain's CDR3 is CATADPGREGTDTQYF. The CDR3 DNA follows: TGTGCCACCGCAGACCCTGGGCGGGAGGGCACAGATACGCAGTATTTT.

This chain uses TRBV29-1 with TRBJ2-3; 7 bases line up with TRBD1. V lost 7 bases to trimming and J lost 1 base; unmatched junction nucleotides: 14. This CDR3 contains 16 residues. Germline V gives CDR1 SQVTM, CDR2 ANQGSEA. DNA for the CDR3: TGCAGCGCCGATCGACTCCCGGACAGGCGCACAGATACGCAGTATTTT. It is translated as CSADRLPDRRTDTQYF.

The V gene is TRBV6-2 or TRBV6-3, the J gene TRBJ2-7; D is unresolved. The V gene's germline CDR1 is MNHEY and CDR2 SVGEGT. This CDR3 has 13 residues. V was trimmed by 0 bases and J by 2 bases, leaving 5 bases between them. The CDR3 DNA reads as TGTGCCAGCAGTTACTCCCAAGCCTACGAGCAGTACTTC. Translated: CASSYSQAYEQYF.

In regard to this clonotype: A read error may be the cause here, since a much bigger clone is one base away. J is TRBJ2-7 and V is TRBV5-1; D not certain. V was cut by 5 bases and J by 10 bases, with 13 bases left in between. The CDR3 has 11 residues. Germline CDR1 SGHRS, CDR2 YFSETQ. CDR3 DNA sequence: TGCGCCAGCAGGCAACAAGAGGCCCAGTACTTC. This translates into CASRQQEAQYF.

In this sample, this clonotype turned up a few times. CDR3 sequence reads: CASSLTQREGQTQYF. The DNA for the CDR3 is TGTGCCAGCAGCTTGACCCAGCGGGAGGGCCAGACCCAGTACTTC. This rearrangement joins TRBV6-2 or TRBV6-3 to TRBJ2-5, with 10 positions matching TRBD2. After removal of 6 bases from V and 6 bases from J, the junction contained 10 bases not matched to a gene. Germline CDR1 and CDR2: MNHEY and SVGEGT. This CDR3 is 15 amino acids long.

This chain joins TRBV2 and TRBJ1-2; 7 positions match TRBD1. The germline gives CDR1 SNHLY, CDR2 FYNNEI. The CDR3 has 13 residues. V shed 6 bases, J shed 8 bases, and the junction held 9 bases outside the gene matches. CDR3 in amino acids: CASRLQQGTGYTF. The DNA for the CDR3 is TGTGCCAGCAGATTGCAACAGGGGACCGGCTACACCTTC. Based on the CDR3 plus reference TRBV2 and TRBJ1-2, the full variable domain is EPEVTQTPSHQVTQMGQEVILRCVPISNHLYFYWYRQILGQKVEFLVSFYNNEISEKSEIFDDQFSVERPDGSNFTLKIRSTKLEDSAMYFCASRLQQGTGYTFGSGTRLTVV.

This clonotype was seen a few times. V usage is TRBV15 and J usage is TRBJ2-7, with 8 bases matching TRBD2. Germline-derived CDR1 and CDR2 are LNHNV and YYDKDF (reference sequence). V lost 9 bases to trimming and J lost 1 base; unmatched junction nucleotides: 11. The CDR3 is made up of 15 amino acids. The CDR3 DNA sequence: TGTGCCACTTCGCGCACCGGGACTAGATCCTACGAGCAGTACTTC. It is translated as CATSRTGTRSYEQYF.

This clonotype was seen a few times. V is TRBV7-8 and J is TRBJ1-2; D not resolved. Trimming shortened V by 5 bases and J by 4 bases, and 11 bases separated the two germline ends. CDR3 size: 13 residues. Germline CDR1 reads SGHVS; CDR2 reads FQNEAQ. CDR3 amino acids: CASSTTHSYGYTF. The CDR3, as DNA: TGTGCCAGCAGCACGACCCATAGCTATGGCTACACCTTC.

This chain uses TRBV25-1 with TRBJ1-2; 9 nucleotides match TRBD1. CDR3 length: 15 amino acids. The germline V gene has CDR1 MGHDK and CDR2 SYGVNS. V shed 4 bases, J shed 6 bases, and the junction held 9 bases outside the gene matches. The CDR3 loop is CASSAWDREENGYTF. The CDR3 DNA reads TGTGCCAGCAGTGCCTGGGACAGGGAGGAGAATGGCTACACCTTC.

V gene TRBV11-2 combines with J gene TRBJ2-2; weak D call: TRBD2 (6 bases). V lost 5 bases, J lost 10 bases, and 11 bases lay in between. The CDR3 is made up of 12 amino acids. The germline CDR1 and CDR2 sequences are SGHAT and FQNNGV. CDR3 nucleotide sequence: TGTGCCAGCAGCACCGGGACTGTGGAGCTGTTTTTT. Its protein is CASSTGTVELFF.

This clonotype appeared a few times. This chain joins TRBV20-1 and TRBJ1-5; D unclear. Trimming took 0 bases from V and 0 from J, leaving 9 bases between them. The length of the CDR3 is 15 residues. Germline V gene data show CDR1 as DFQATT and CDR2 as SNEGSKA (reference sequence). The CDR3 DNA sequence: TGCAGTGCTAGAGAGCCCGGGAATAGCAATCAGCCCCAGCATTTT. Translating it yields CSAREPGNSNQPQHF.

The chain joins TRBV11-2 to TRBJ1-1, with 9 bases fitting TRBD1. V dropped 4 bases and J dropped 1; count of bases not matched to a gene: 4. CDR3 length: 15 amino acids. Germline CDR1 reads SGHAT; CDR2 reads FQNNGV. The CDR3 region has the DNA TGTGCCAGCAGCTACGGGACAGGGTGGAACACTGAAGCTTTCTTT. It is translated as CASSYGTGWNTEAFF.

The chain joins TRBV5-1 to TRBJ2-7; 7 bases align to TRBD1. CDR3 size: 15 residues. Germline values: CDR1 SGHRS, CDR2 YFSETQ. V gave up 8 bases and J gave up 2 bases; unmatched junction bases: 13. The CDR3, as DNA: TGCGCCAGAAGCCCACCCGGGACAGAGACCTACGAGCAGTACTTC. It codes for CARSPPGTETYEQYF.

This clonotype was detected once. The V gene is TRBV11-3, the J gene TRBJ1-6; D uncertain. The CDR3 loop spans 15 amino acids. V was shortened by 5 bases and J by 10 bases, with 18 bases between the two germline ends. CDR1 SGHNT and CDR2 YENEEA come from the germline V gene. This CDR3 is CASSLTGSADSPLHF. CDR3 bases: TGTGCCAGCAGCCTAACCGGGTCGGCCGACTCACCCCTCCACTTT.

This clonotype was recorded a few times. The rearrangement joins TRBV12-3 or TRBV12-4 to TRBJ2-7, with D tentatively TRBD2 (5 bases). Trimming took off 5 bases at V and 0 bases at J, with 17 bases between the two ends. The CDR3 extends over 16 amino acids. The DNA of the CDR3 is TGTGCCAGCAGTAGCTCGGGGAAAAGGAGCTCCTACGAGCAGTACTTC. Amino acids: CASSSSGKRSSYEQYF.

This chain joins TRBV12-3 or TRBV12-4 and TRBJ1-1; D perhaps matches TRBD1 (6 bases). The CDR3 totals 12 residues. The V end was cut by 6 bases, the J end by 6 bases, with 11 bases between. For the CDR3, the DNA is TGTGCCAGCAGCCCAGGGGTGCCTGAAGCTTTCTTT. It yields the protein CASSPGVPEAFF.

The chain has TRBV29-1 and TRBJ2-7; D call uncertain. The CDR3 spans 12 residues. CDR1 SQVTM and CDR2 ANQGSEA come from the germline V gene. Trimming stripped 6 bases from V and 3 bases from J, with 12 bases between. The CDR3 loop reads CSVRAPNYEQYF. The CDR3 bases are TGCAGCGTCCGGGCTCCAAACTACGAGCAGTACTTC.